Listed here are 12 T cell receptor beta chains from one sample, sequenced in a study of Tregs in tolerant kidney transplant recipients. The protocol was immunoSEQ multiplex PCR, while the TCRdb copy is restricted to in-frame clones and leaves out a portion. The sample yields 90,000 to 150,000 clones, about 91% seen once. Material for sequencing was CD4+ T cells from blood. These receptors originate from a human donor in good health.

This chain uses TRBV18 with TRBJ1-4; a possible D gene is TRBD1 (5 bases). In germline, CDR1 is KGHSH, CDR2 LQKENI. The CDR3 is 15 amino acids. With 4 bases removed from V and 3 bases from J, the gap between germline ends came to 12 bases. This CDR3 is CASSRVGTPNEKLFF. The DNA of the CDR3 is TGTGCCAGCTCACGGGTAGGGACGCCTAATGAAAAACTGTTTTTT. The full variable domain, its missing parts supplied by reference TRBV18 and TRBJ1-4, is NAGVMQNPRHLVRRRGQEARLRCSPMKGHSHVYWYRQLPEEGLKFMVYLQKENIIDESGMPKERFSAEFPKEGPSILRIQQVVRGDSAAYFCASSRVGTPNEKLFFGSGTQLSVL.

The V call is TRBV4-2, the J call TRBJ1-2; maybe TRBD1 (6 bases). Germline CDR1 LGHNA, CDR2 YNFKEQ. Trimming pared 4 bases from V and 4 bases from J, leaving 13 bases between. This CDR3 comprises 14 residues. CDR3 loop: CASSLGGRGYGYTF. The DNA of the CDR3 is TGTGCCAGCAGCCTGGGGGGCAGGGGCTATGGCTACACCTTC.

This clone was found a few times. The chain joins TRBV29-1 to TRBJ1-1; D gene unclear. Germline values: CDR1 SQVTM, CDR2 ANQGSEA. This CDR3 is built from 13 residues. V lost 4 bases and J 6 bases, leaving 15 bases between the germline ends. The CDR3, as DNA: TGCAGCGTTGGCCCAAGGATGCTCCCTGAAGCTTTCTTT. Translation: CSVGPRMLPEAFF.

V usage is TRBV18 and J usage is TRBJ1-2, with no clear D. CDR1 and CDR2 from the germline V gene are KGHSH and LQKENI. The CDR3 is made up of 14 amino acids. The V end was cut by 4 bases, the J end by 2 bases, with 11 bases between. Here the CDR3 DNA reads TGTGCCAGCTCACAGCTCGACACAAACTATGGCTACACCTTC. Translated, it gives CASSQLDTNYGYTF.

The chain couples TRBV10-3 to TRBJ1-1; D unresolved. This CDR3 is built from 12 residues. Looked up from germline, CDR1 is ENHRY and CDR2 is SYGVKD. With 4 bases removed from V and 2 bases from J, the gap between germline ends came to 5 bases. CDR3 region: CAISGRNTEAFF. DNA of the CDR3: TGTGCCATCAGTGGCAGAAACACTGAAGCTTTCTTT.

The chain links TRBV5-4 to TRBJ1-2, with D maybe TRBD1 (6 bases). V lost 6 bases and J lost 2, with 14 bases in between. This CDR3 has 14 amino acids. Germline CDR1 reads SGHNT; CDR2 reads YYREEE (reference sequence). The CDR3 here is CASTWGAGNYGYTF. DNA for the CDR3: TGTGCCAGCACCTGGGGGGCGGGAAACTATGGCTACACCTTC.

This chain joins TRBV5-3 and TRBJ2-1; the match to TRBD1 covers 7 bases. TRBV5-3 is reported as an ORF; its role is uncertain. The CDR3 is 14 amino acids. V shed 1 base and J 5 bases; nucleotides not matched to a gene: 3. CDR3 amino acids: CARSLYQGDNEQFF. CDR3 nucleotides: TGTGCCAGAAGCTTGTATCAGGGGGACAATGAGCAGTTCTTC.

This chain links TRBV14 with TRBJ2-4; TRBD1 is a possible D gene (6 bases). V was cut by 3 bases and J by 0 bases, with 12 bases left in between. Germline assignment: CDR1 SGHDN and CDR2 FVKESK. The CDR3 covers 16 residues. CDR3 DNA sequence: TGTGCCAGCAGCCAGTGGACAGTTGGAGCCAAAAACATTCAGTACTTC. Translating gives CASSQWTVGAKNIQYF.

This clone showed up just a few times. The V gene is TRBV11-3, the J gene TRBJ1-6; 9 bases are a match to TRBD1. The CDR3 length is 14 residues. Germline V gene data show CDR1 as SGHNT and CDR2 as YENEEA. V lost 4 bases to trimming and J lost 10 bases; unmatched junction nucleotides: 5. For the CDR3, the DNA is TGTGCCAGCAGCTCGGGACAGGGCAACTCACCCCTCCACTTT. Its protein product is CASSSGQGNSPLHF.

This rearrangement joins TRBV4-2 to TRBJ1-2; the D is unclear. Germline loops: CDR1 LGHNA, CDR2 YNFKEQ. Deletions cut 0 bases from V and 7 bases from J, with 21 bases between. This CDR3 contains 17 residues. CDR3 amino acids: CASSQEGALSRIAGYTF. In nucleotides, the CDR3 is TGTGCCAGCAGCCAAGAAGGCGCACTTTCTCGGATCGCTGGCTACACCTTC.

The chain recombines TRBV14 with TRBJ2-1; the D gene is possibly TRBD1 (5 bases). Per germline, CDR1 SGHDN and CDR2 FVKESK. The CDR3 covers 16 residues. The V end lost 1 base, the J end lost 4 bases, and 14 bases lay between the germline ends. CDR3 residues: CASSQGSPQGYNEQFF. DNA for the CDR3: TGTGCCAGCAGCCAAGGAAGCCCCCAGGGTTACAATGAGCAGTTCTTC. Drawing the rest from reference TRBV14 and TRBJ2-1, the complete variable domain is EAGVTQFPSHSVIEKGQTVTLRCDPISGHDNLYWYRRVMGKEIKFLLHFVKESKQDESGMPNNRFLAERTGGTYSTLKVQPAELEDSGVYFCASSQGSPQGYNEQFFGPGTRLTVL.

The DNA for the CDR3 is TGTGCCAGCAGTCCAGCTAGCGGGAGACCCTACAATGAGCAGTTCTTC. Translating gives CASSPASGRPYNEQFF. The chain is built from TRBV5-5 and TRBJ2-1; 10 nucleotides agree with TRBD2. Trimming cost V 5 bases and J 2 bases; bases outside gene matches: 7. The CDR3 has 16 amino acids. Per germline, CDR1 SGHKS and CDR2 YYEKEE (reference sequence).